This T cell receptor (beta chain) was identified during a study of metastatic and nonmetastatic thyroid tumors. TCRdb re-called the PCR reads through MiXCR. The sample lists 9,000 to 13,000 clones, roughly 12% seen once, with around 13% in the top ten. Patients had received no treatment of any kind before thyroid surgery. The sample holds many counts of this clone. This clonotype originated in a female donor with papillary thyroid cancer or a benign thyroid nodule (not recorded which). Some clones in this sample may be carry-over from other donors' samples. What was sequenced was blood.

As DNA, the CDR3 is TGTGCCATCAGTGACCACTCCGGGGGGAGTGACAGGGCCTACGAGCAGTACTTC. This translates into CAISDHSGGSDRAYEQYF. V gene TRBV10-3 combines with J gene TRBJ2-7; D is perhaps TRBD1 or TRBD2 (7 bases each). Germline assignment: CDR1 ENHRY and CDR2 SYGVKD. The CDR3 contains 18 residues. Trimming stripped 3 bases from V and 2 bases from J, with 23 bases between.